These T cell receptor beta chains were read from a single sample in a study of T cells in Graves' hyperthyroidism and ophthalmopathy. Via MiXCR, TCRdb re-called the multiplex PCR reads, giving one row per CDR3 protein. The sample includes about 700,000 distinct CDR3 sequences, roughly 15% of them seen just once. The sample was blood. These receptors all stem from a woman between 18 and 29 years old with Graves' hyperthyroidism. CDR3s leave out the opening cysteine and the closing phenylalanine or tryptophan. The D gene is left open where the match is weak. The size of a clone is reported for some rows only, either as once, few or many, or as a class for expanded clones.

d_gene	j_gene	abundance	v_gene	len	CDR3aa
TRBD2	TRBJ2-1	.	TRBV7-2	11	ASQRENYNEQF
.	TRBJ2-1	.	TRBV20-1	15	SARDPKGVLYYNEQF
TRBD2	TRBJ2-3	few	TRBV10-1	15	ASSRTLAGGSTDTQY
TRBD2	TRBJ2-1	.	TRBV11-3	15	ASSPLAGGPPMLEQF
TRBD1	TRBJ2-3	few	TRBV4-2	13	ASSHLDRGTDTQY
.	TRBJ1-3	.	TRBV7-2	15	ASSPTLGKRGGNTIY
.	TRBJ1-6	many	TRBV18	15	ASSPSAGSSYNSPLH
.	TRBJ2-5	many	TRBV7-2	10	ASSFARETQY
TRBD2	TRBJ2-1	many	TRBV7-4	15	ASSLGPGLASYNEQF
.	TRBJ1-2	few	TRBV2	11	ASSERGTYGCT
TRBD2	TRBJ2-5	many	TRBV7-7	13	ASSRIAGVGETQY
TRBD1	TRBJ1-6	few	TRBV27	12	ASRPPGQGSPLH
.	TRBJ2-7	many	TRBV20-1	13	SAVRGAEGIYEQY
.	TRBJ2-2	many	TRBV12-3/TRBV12-4	14	ASSFRQGISTGELF
.	TRBJ1-5	many	TRBV2	14	ASSGGGWYYNQPQH
.	TRBJ2-3	many	TRBV29-1	11	SVVVGNTDTQY
.	TRBJ1-5	.	TRBV20-1	11	SAATGTNQPQH
.	TRBJ2-5	many	TRBV20-1	10	SAWTPGETQY
.	TRBJ2-3	many	TRBV28	14	ASSLWGGGGTDTQY
.	TRBJ2-1	few	TRBV19	12	ASRADSSYNEQF
.	TRBJ2-7	many	TRBV10-3	13	AIRIDRSSSYEQY
.	TRBJ2-3	many	TRBV7-9	11	AMARGTTDTQY
.	TRBJ2-5	.	TRBV10-3	11	AISKGLQETQY
TRBD1	TRBJ1-2	.	TRBV5-1	12	ASSSDRGLWGYT
TRBD1	TRBJ1-3	.	TRBV28	13	VSSLGGIFGNTIY
TRBD1	TRBJ1-5	.	TRBV19	12	ASRVTGFNQPQH
TRBD1	TRBJ2-7	many	TRBV20-1	12	SARQDRLAYEQY
.	TRBJ1-1	few	TRBV19	12	ASSIRGLLPEAF
.	TRBJ1-3	few	TRBV28	15	ASSFDGQLLSGNTIY
.	TRBJ2-7	many	TRBV2	12	ASSEALSKYEQY
TRBD1	TRBJ1-4	few	TRBV7-9	13	ASSLTGQSYEKLF
.	TRBJ2-3	many	TRBV6-2/TRBV6-3	12	ATEGRGRTDTQY